This TCR beta chain stems from a study of shared clonotypes between healthy human individuals. Deep-level running was used for the assay. Produced via immunoSEQ multiplex PCR; TCRdb's table is partial and in-frame only. The sample includes 2 million to 2.5 million clones, around 92% of them seen just once. V lost 1 base to trimming and J lost 5 bases; unmatched junction nucleotides: 8. The CDR3 spans 19 residues. Germline CDR1 reads PRHDT; CDR2 reads FYEKMQ (reference sequence). As to this clone: Its antigen is as yet unknown.

Study-level findings and limits: The study found about 4.6% of naive CD4 clonotypes shared across a few donors.

Donors comprised only Caucasian adults living in Nashville, Tennessee. This sequence originates from a young man in good health. Some clones in this sample may be carry-over from other donors' samples. The chain employs TRBV13 and TRBJ2-1, with TRBD2 identical over 16 bases. The sample consisted of naive CD4+ T cells from PBMCs. Subset specified: CD45RA+ positively selected. The CDR3 DNA is TGTGCCAGCAGCTTAGCACTCGGGACTAGCGGGAGGGCCGACAATGAGCAGTTCTTC. Translation gives CASSLALGTSGRADNEQFF.